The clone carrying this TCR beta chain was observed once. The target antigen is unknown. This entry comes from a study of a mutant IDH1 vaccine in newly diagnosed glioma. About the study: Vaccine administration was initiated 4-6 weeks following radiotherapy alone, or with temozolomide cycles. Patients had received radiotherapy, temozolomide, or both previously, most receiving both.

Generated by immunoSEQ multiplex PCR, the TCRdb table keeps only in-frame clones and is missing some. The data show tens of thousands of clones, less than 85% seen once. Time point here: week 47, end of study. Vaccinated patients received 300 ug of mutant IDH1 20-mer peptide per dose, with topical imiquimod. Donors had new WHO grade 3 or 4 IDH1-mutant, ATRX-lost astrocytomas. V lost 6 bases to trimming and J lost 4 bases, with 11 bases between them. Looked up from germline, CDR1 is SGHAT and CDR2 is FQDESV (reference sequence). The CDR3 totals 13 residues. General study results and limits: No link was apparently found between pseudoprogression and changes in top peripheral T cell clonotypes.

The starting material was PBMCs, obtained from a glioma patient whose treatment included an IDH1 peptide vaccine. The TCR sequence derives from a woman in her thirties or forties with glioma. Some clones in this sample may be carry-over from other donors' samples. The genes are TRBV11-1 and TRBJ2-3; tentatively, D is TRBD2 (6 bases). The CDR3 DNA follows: TGTGCCAGCAGTCAGGGACTCCCAGATACGCAGTATTTT. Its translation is CASSQGLPDTQYF.